The 14 T cell receptor beta chains below come from one sample, sequenced in a study of memory CD4+ T cells and cytomegalovirus serostatus. The sort gate was single viable CD3+CD4+CD8-CD45RO+ cells for memory CD4+ T cells. TCRdb's copy holds only in-frame clones and misses some; the assay was immunoSEQ multiplex PCR. Here the sample spans just under 65,000 clones, approximately 80% being singletons. Material for sequencing was memory CD4+ T cells from blood. These receptors all stem from an adult in good health and CMV-seronegative.

This chain uses TRBV7-6 with TRBJ2-1, with D perhaps TRBD2 (6 bases). CDR3 length equals 16 residues. The germline V and J ends were trimmed by 5 bases and 7 bases, with 21 bases remaining between them. Germline values: CDR1 SGHVS, CDR2 FNYEAQ. CDR3 sequence (DNA): TGTGCCAGCAGCCAGGCCCAGTTGCGGGGTGGTAATGAGCAGTTCTTC. Residues: CASSQAQLRGGNEQFF.

This chain uses TRBV5-1 with TRBJ2-1; the D is unclear. This CDR3 spans 16 amino acids. CDR1 is SGHRS, CDR2 YFSETQ, per germline. V was clipped by 0 bases and J by 0 bases, with 10 bases between them. The CDR3 region is CASSLGSDISYNEQFF. Written as DNA, the CDR3 is TGCGCCAGCAGCTTGGGGTCAGACATCTCCTACAATGAGCAGTTCTTC.

This chain connects TRBV5-1 to TRBJ2-2; D not certain. Per germline, CDR1 SGHRS and CDR2 YFSETQ. This CDR3 is built from 16 residues. V was shortened by 0 bases and J by 5 bases, with 14 bases between the two germline ends. The CDR3 here is CASSLGRPGGTGELFF. CDR3 sequence (DNA): TGCGCCAGCAGCTTGGGCAGACCCGGCGGTACCGGGGAGCTGTTTTTT.

This chain uses TRBV28 with TRBJ2-7; 8 bases fit TRBD2. Per germline, CDR1 MDHEN and CDR2 SYDVKM. The ends lost 4 bases at V and 2 bases at J; junction bases unmatched: 16. This CDR3 contains 18 residues. This chain's CDR3 is CASSYTGLTGGRAYEQYF. In nucleotides, the CDR3 is TGTGCCAGCAGTTACACAGGGTTAACGGGGGGGAGGGCCTACGAGCAGTACTTC.

The rearrangement uses TRBV2 and TRBJ1-1, with D perhaps matching TRBD1 (6 bases). CDR1 SNHLY and CDR2 FYNNEI come from the germline V gene. This CDR3 is 15 amino acids long. Deletions cut 3 bases from V and 7 bases from J, with 18 bases between. CDR3 protein: CASSEIGTSGVEAFF. CDR3 bases: TGTGCCAGCAGTGAGATAGGGACATCTGGAGTTGAAGCTTTCTTT.

The V and J genes are TRBV30 and TRBJ1-4; the match to TRBD1 covers 12 bases. From germline, CDR1 is GTSNPN and CDR2 SVGIG (reference sequence). The CDR3 contains 17 residues. The junction had 8 bases not matched to a gene; V was cut back by 1 base and J by 5 bases. CDR3 in DNA: TGTGCCTGGAGTGGCCGGGACAGGGGGCTTTTAAATGAAAAACTGTTTTTT. This sequence encodes CAWSGRDRGLLNEKLFF.

The sample holds one count of this clone. The chain uses TRBV19 and TRBJ2-3; TRBD1 is a possible D gene (5 bases). Germline CDR1 is LNHDA and CDR2 is SQIVND (reference sequence). Between the trimmed V and J ends, which lost 5 bases and 5 bases, there was a span of 17 bases. This CDR3 spans 15 amino acids. The CDR3 region is CASSLLGPGKDTQYF. The CDR3, as DNA: TGTGCCAGTAGTCTCCTGGGGCCCGGTAAAGATACGCAGTATTTT.

The chain joins TRBV2 to TRBJ2-3, with D possibly matching TRBD2 (5 bases). The CDR3 loop spans 15 amino acids. Germline CDR1 is SNHLY and CDR2 is FYNNEI. V dropped 7 bases and J dropped 0 bases, with 14 bases sitting between them. CDR3 nucleotide sequence: TGTGCCAGCACCGATCACGGGATAAGCACAGATACGCAGTATTTT. Amino acid sequence: CASTDHGISTDTQYF.

The rearrangement joins TRBV6-5 to TRBJ1-1; the D is unclear. Germline CDR1 MNHEY, CDR2 SVGAGI. The CDR3 loop spans 13 amino acids. Trimming left V 4 bases short and J 0 bases short, with 6 bases between. The CDR3, as DNA: TGTGCCAGCAGTTCGCACATGAACACTGAAGCTTTCTTT. Its protein is CASSSHMNTEAFF.

The rearrangement links TRBV7-2 to TRBJ2-1; perhaps TRBD2 as D (6 bases). The V gene's germline CDR1 is SGHTA and CDR2 FQGNSA. This CDR3 is 17 amino acids long. V lost 0 bases and J lost 1, with 13 bases in between. CDR3: CASSLATGTQSYNEQFF. The DNA of the CDR3 is TGTGCCAGCAGCTTAGCAACCGGGACTCAGTCCTACAATGAGCAGTTCTTC.

This chain connects TRBV28 to TRBJ1-5, with TRBD1 identical over 11 bases. CDR3 length: 16 amino acids. Germline CDR1 reads MDHEN; CDR2 reads SYDVKM. With V trimmed by 5 bases and J by 5 bases, 8 bases remained unmatched. CDR3: CASSEYRDRGDQPQHF. The CDR3 region has the DNA TGTGCCAGCAGTGAATACCGGGACAGGGGGGATCAGCCCCAGCATTTT.

The gene calls are TRBV5-1 and TRBJ2-3; 8 nucleotides align to TRBD1. The trim removed 4 bases at V and 3 bases at J, leaving 10 bases unmatched. The CDR3 runs to 16 residues. Germline CDR1 SGHRS, CDR2 YFSETQ. The CDR3 protein is CASSVTGTGVTDTQYF. As DNA, the CDR3 is TGCGCCAGCAGCGTGACCGGGACAGGAGTAACAGATACGCAGTATTTT.

This clone was seen once. The chain carries TRBV9 and TRBJ1-4, with D unresolved. Between the trimmed V and J ends, which lost 4 bases and 5 bases, there was a span of 18 bases. In germline, CDR1 is SGDLS, CDR2 YYNGEE. CDR3 size: 16 residues. The CDR3 DNA reads as TGTGCCAGCAGCCAGGCCTCCGGCCTGATAAATGAAAAACTGTTTTTT. Its translation is CASSQASGLINEKLFF.

The genes are TRBV6-1 and TRBJ2-7; no reliable D call. The CDR3 extends over 14 amino acids. Trimming removed 2 bases from V and 3 bases from J, with 11 bases in between. CDR1 MNHNS and CDR2 SASEGT come from the germline V gene. The CDR3: CASSESGRDYEQYF. The CDR3 DNA sequence: TGTGCCAGCAGTGAATCCGGACGTGACTACGAGCAGTACTTC.